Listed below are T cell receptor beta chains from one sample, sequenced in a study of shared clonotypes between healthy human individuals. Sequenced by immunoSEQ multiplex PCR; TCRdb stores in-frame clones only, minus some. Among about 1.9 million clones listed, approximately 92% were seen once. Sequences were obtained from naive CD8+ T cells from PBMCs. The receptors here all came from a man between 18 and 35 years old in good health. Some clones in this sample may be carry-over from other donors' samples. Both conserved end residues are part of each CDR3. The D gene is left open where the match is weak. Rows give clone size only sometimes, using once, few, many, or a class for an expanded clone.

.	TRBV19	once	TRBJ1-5	TGTGCCAGTAGTACCCCGACCGGGGACCGACGTAGCAATCAGCCCCAGCATTTT	CASSTPTGDRRSNQPQHF
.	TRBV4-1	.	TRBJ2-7	TGCGCCAGCAGCCAAGGGTCCAGCGCCGGGCCTTACGAGCAGTACTTC	CASSQGSSAGPYEQYF
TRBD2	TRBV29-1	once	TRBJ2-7	TGCAGCGTTGCCGGGACTAGCGGGACCTACGAGCAGTACTTC	CSVAGTSGTYEQYF
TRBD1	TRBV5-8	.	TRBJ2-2	TGTGCCAGCAGCTTTGGGACAGGGTGGGCCGGGGAGCTGTTTTTT	CASSFGTGWAGELFF
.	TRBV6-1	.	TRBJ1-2	TGTGCCAGCCATGATGGGATTAACTATGGCTACACCTTC	CASHDGINYGYTF
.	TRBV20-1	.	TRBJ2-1	TGCAGTGCTCGGCAGGAAAATGAGCAGTTCTTC	CSARQENEQFF
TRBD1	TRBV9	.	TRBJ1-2	TGTGCCAGCAGCGTAACCCTGGGACAGAACTATGGCTACACCTTC	CASSVTLGQNYGYTF
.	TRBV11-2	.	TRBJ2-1	TGTGCCAGCAGTTACGGGGCCCCCAATGAGCAGTTCTTC	CASSYGAPNEQFF
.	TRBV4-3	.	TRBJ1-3	TGCGCCAGCAGCCAAGATGCGGGCCTTTCGGAAAACACCATATATTTT	CASSQDAGLSENTIYF
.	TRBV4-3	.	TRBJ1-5	TGCGCCAGCAGCCAAGATCGCCGTAGCAATCAGCCCCAGCATTTT	CASSQDRRSNQPQHF
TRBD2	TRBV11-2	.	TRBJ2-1	TGTGCCAGCAGCTTAGGCGCGACTGGCGGGAGGAGCTCCTACAATGAGCAGTTCTTC	CASSLGATGGRSSYNEQFF
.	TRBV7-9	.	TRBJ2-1	TGTGCCAGCAGCTCGGACGCGAACAATGAGCAGTTCTTC	CASSSDANNEQFF
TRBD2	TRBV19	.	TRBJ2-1	TGTGCCAGTAGTATCTTTTTCCTAGCGGGAGACCATGAGCAGTTCTTC	CASSIFFLAGDHEQFF
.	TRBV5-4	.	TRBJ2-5	TGTGCCAGCAGAACCTCGATAGGGGAGACCCAGTACTTC	CASRTSIGETQYF
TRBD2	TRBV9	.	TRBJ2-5	TGTGCCAGCAGCGTAGAGGCTAGCGGGTACCAAGAGACCCAGTACTTC	CASSVEASGYQETQYF
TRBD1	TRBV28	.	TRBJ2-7	TGTGCCAGCAGTTTAGAGCGGCAGGGGGCCCGCTCCTACGAGCAGTACTTC	CASSLERQGARSYEQYF
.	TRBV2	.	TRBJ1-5	TGTGCCAGCAGTGACTGGACAGTGGACAATCAGCCCCAGCATTTT	CASSDWTVDNQPQHF
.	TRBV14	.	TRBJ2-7	TGTGCCAGCAGCCAAGAGGGTAGCTACGAGCAGTACTTC	CASSQEGSYEQYF
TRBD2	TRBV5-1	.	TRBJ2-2	TGCGCCAGCAGCTTGGCCCCGGGGGGGGCCGGGGAGCTGTTTTTT	CASSLAPGGAGELFF
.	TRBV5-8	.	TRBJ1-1	TGTGCCAGCAGCTGGGGGGTGAACACTGAAGCTTTCTTT	CASSWGVNTEAFF
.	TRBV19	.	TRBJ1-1	TGTGCCAGTAGGTATTCGGGGGAGACTGAAGCTTTCTTT	CASRYSGETEAFF
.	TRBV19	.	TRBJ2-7	TGTGCCAGTAGCGGACGAACGGCTTACGAGCAGTACTTC	CASSGRTAYEQYF